The subject of this entry is one T cell receptor (beta chain). Its target is unknown. The lymph nodes were axillary draining lymph nodes from breast cancer patients. This sample stems from a study of breast tumors, draining lymph nodes, adjacent tissues. Study-wide results and limits: Luminal-like breast cancer showed significantly higher tumor–nontumor repertoire similarity than basal-like. Tumors had less TCR diversity than lymph nodes, more than nontumor tissue. Data only fit, rather than demonstrated, lymph node origin of most tumor T cells.

TCRdb reprocessed the multiplex PCR reads with MiXCR, giving one entry per CDR3 protein. The sample comprises 270,000 or so distinct CDR3 sequences, about 30% of which are singletons, and about 1.2% rests with the top ten. The sequenced material came from axillary lymph node tissue. The source is a female donor with breast cancer. Some clones in this sample may be carry-over from other donors' samples.

CDR3 loop: CASSQKGLAGTYEQYF. Here the CDR3 DNA reads TGTGCCAGCAGCCAAAAGGGCCTAGCGGGAACCTACGAGCAGTACTTC. The rearrangement joins TRBV3-1 to TRBJ2-7; TRBD2 aligns across 9 bases. The germline CDR1 and CDR2 sequences are LGHDT and YNNKEL (reference sequence). V lost 2 bases to trimming and J lost 2 bases; unmatched junction nucleotides: 7. This CDR3 region has 16 residues.